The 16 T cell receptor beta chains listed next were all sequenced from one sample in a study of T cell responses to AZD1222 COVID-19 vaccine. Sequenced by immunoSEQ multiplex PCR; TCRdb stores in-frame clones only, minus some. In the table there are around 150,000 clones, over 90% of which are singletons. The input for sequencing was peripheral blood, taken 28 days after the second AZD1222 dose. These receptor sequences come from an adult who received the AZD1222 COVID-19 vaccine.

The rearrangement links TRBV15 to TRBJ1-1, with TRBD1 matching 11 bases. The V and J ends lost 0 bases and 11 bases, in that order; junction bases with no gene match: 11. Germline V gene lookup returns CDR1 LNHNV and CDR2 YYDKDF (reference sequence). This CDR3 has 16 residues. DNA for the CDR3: TGTGCCACCAGCAGAGACGGGACAGGGGGAACCGAGGGGGCTTTCTTT. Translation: CATSRDGTGGTEGAFF.

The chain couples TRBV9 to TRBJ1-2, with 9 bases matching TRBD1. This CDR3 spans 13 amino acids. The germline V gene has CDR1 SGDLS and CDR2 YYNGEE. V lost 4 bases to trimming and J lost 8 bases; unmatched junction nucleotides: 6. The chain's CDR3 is CASSFGQGRGYTF. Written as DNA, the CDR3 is TGTGCCAGCAGCTTTGGACAGGGGCGAGGCTACACCTTC.

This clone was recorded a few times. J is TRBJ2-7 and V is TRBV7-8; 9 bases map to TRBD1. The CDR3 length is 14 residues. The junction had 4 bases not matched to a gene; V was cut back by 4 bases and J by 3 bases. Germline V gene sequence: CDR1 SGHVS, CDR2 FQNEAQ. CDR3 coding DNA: TGTGCCAGCAGCTCCTCGGGACAGGGCTACGAGCAGTACTTC. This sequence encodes CASSSSGQGYEQYF.

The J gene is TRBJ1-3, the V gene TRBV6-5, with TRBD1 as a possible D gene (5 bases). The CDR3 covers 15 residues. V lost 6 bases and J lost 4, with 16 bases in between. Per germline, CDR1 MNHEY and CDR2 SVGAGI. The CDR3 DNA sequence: TGTGCCAGCAGCCTGACAGAAGGGAAAGGAAACACCATATATTTT. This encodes CASSLTEGKGNTIYF.

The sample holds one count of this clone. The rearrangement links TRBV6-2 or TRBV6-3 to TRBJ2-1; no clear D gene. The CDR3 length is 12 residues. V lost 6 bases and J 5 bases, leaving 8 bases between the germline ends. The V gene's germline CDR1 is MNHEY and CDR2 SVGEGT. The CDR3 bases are TGTGCCAGCAGCCCTGCCGACAATGAGCAGTTCTTC. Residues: CASSPADNEQFF.

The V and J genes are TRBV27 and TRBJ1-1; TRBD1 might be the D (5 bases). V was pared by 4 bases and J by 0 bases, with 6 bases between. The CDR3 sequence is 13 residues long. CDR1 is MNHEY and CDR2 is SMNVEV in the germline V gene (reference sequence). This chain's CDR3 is CASSWGLNTEAFF. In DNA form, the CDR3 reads TGTGCCAGCAGTTGGGGACTGAACACTGAAGCTTTCTTT.

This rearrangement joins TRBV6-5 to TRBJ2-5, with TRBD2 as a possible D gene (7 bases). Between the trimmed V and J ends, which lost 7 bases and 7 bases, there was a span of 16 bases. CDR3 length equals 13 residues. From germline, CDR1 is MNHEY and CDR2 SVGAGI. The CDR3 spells CASTPGGLGTQYF. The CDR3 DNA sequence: TGTGCCAGCACCCCCGGGGGGCTAGGGACCCAGTACTTC.

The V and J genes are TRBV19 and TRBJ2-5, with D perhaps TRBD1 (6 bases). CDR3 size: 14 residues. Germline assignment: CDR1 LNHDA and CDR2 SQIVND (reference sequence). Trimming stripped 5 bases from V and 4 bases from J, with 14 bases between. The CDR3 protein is CASSLRQGPETQYF. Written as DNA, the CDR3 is TGTGCCAGTAGTCTTCGGCAGGGGCCAGAGACCCAGTACTTC.

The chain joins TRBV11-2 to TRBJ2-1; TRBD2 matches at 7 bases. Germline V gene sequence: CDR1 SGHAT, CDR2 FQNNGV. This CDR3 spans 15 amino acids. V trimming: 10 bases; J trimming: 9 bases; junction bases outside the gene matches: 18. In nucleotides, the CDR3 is TGTGCCATCCCCGGGGGGAGCGGGAATCTTGGTGAGCAGTTCTTC. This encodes CAIPGGSGNLGEQFF.

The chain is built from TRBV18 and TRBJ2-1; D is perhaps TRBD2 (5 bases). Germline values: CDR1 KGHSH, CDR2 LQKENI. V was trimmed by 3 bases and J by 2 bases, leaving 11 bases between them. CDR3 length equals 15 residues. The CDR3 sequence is CASSPLASPYNEQFF. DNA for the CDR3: TGTGCCAGCTCACCGCTGGCTAGCCCCTACAATGAGCAGTTCTTC.

CDR3 loop: CAWSRSSLYEQYF. The CDR3, as DNA: TGTGCCTGGAGTCGGAGTTCTCTCTACGAGCAGTACTTC. The genes are TRBV30 and TRBJ2-7; no clear D. V was shortened by 2 bases and J by 3 bases, with 11 bases between the two germline ends. The CDR3 covers 13 residues. Per the germline V gene, CDR1 is GTSNPN and CDR2 is SVGIG (reference sequence). Combining the CDR3 with reference TRBV30 and TRBJ2-7 gives the whole variable domain SQTIHQWPATLVQPVGSPLSLECTVEGTSNPNLYWYRQAAGRGLQLLFYSVGIGQISSEVPQNLSASRPQDRQFILSSKKLLLSDSGFYLCAWSRSSLYEQYFGPGTRLTVT.

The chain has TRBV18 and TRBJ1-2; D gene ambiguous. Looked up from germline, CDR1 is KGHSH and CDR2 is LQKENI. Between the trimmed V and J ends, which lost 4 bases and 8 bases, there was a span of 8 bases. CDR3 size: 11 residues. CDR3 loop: CASSQPDGYTF. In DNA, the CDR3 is TGTGCCAGCTCACAACCCGACGGCTACACCTTC.

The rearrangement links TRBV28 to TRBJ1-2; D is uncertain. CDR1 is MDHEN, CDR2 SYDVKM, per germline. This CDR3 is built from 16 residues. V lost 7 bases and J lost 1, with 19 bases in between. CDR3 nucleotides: TGTGCCAGCACCCCACCACCAGAAAAATTTAACTATGGCTACACCTTC. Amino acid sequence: CASTPPPEKFNYGYTF.

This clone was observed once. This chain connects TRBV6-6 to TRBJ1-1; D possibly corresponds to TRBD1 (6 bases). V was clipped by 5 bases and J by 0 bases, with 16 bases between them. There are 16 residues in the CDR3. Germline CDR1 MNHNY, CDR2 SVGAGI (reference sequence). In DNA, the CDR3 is TGTGCCAGCAGTCGAGCGGTCACAGGGATGAACACTGAAGCTTTCTTT. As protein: CASSRAVTGMNTEAFF.

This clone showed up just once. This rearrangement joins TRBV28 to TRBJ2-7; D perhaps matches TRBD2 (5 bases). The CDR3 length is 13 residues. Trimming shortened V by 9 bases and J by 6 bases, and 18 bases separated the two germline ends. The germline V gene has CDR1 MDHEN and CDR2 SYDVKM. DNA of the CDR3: TGTGCCAGTTTCCGGAGCGCGAGCGGCGAGCAGTACTTC. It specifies CASFRSASGEQYF.

CDR3 protein: CASSPGSLGNEQFF. For the CDR3, the DNA is TGTGCCAGCAGTCCGGGGAGCCTTGGCAATGAGCAGTTCTTC. The gene calls are TRBV27 and TRBJ2-1, with D perhaps TRBD2 (5 bases). V shed 5 bases and J shed 6 bases, with 14 bases lying between them. The CDR3 extends over 14 amino acids. Germline V CDR1 and CDR2: MNHEY, SMNVEV (reference sequence).